The T cell receptor (beta chain) described here comes from a study of beta chain features in type 1 diabetes. Regarding the study as a whole: For Type 1 diabetes patients, all four CD4+ subsets carried TCRB CDR3s that were moderately but significantly shorter. Junctions at VDJ sites from type 1 diabetes patients had fewer insertions and more deletions. Any PCR bias toward short templates would affect both groups alike.

In regard to this clone: What it binds is unknown.

Germline CDR1 is MGHRA and CDR2 is YSYEKL. The CDR3 is made up of 16 amino acids. V lost 0 bases and J lost 10; bases outside the gene matches: 8. Reverse transcribing all isolated RNA meant expressed TCRB transcripts were sequenced. Some clones are missing from TCRdb's copy, which holds only in-frame ones; the method was immunoSEQ multiplex PCR. The sample yields hundreds of thousands of clones, around 15% seen once. Naive, central memory, regulatory and stem cell-like memory cells within the CD4+ compartment were sorted using CD45RO/CCR7/CD25/CD127/CD95/CD27. Sequencing used naive CD4+ T cells from blood. The V call is TRBV4-1, the J call TRBJ2-3; 12 nucleotides align to TRBD2. The clonotype comes from a man younger than 30 with type 1 diabetes. The CDR3 DNA sequence: TGCGCCAGCAGCCAAGAGAAATCTAGCGGGGGGGCTTCGCAGTATTTT. Amino acid sequence: CASSQEKSSGGASQYF.